These 31 T cell receptor beta chains share one sample of origin, sequenced in a study of cytomegalovirus exposure and HLA in healthy donors. The PCR had 60 Vbeta and 13 Jbeta primers. The method was immunoSEQ multiplex PCR; TCRdb's version includes in-frame clones alone and lacks a portion of them. The repertoire holds fewer than 130,000 clones, with about 80% as singletons. The material sequenced was PBMCs. These receptor sequences come from a woman in her sixties in good health and CMV-seropositive.

The chain links TRBV5-1 to TRBJ2-1; D gene ambiguous. The V gene lost 0 bases and the J gene lost 0 bases, with 10 bases spanning the gap. Germline V gene sequence: CDR1 SGHRS, CDR2 YFSETQ. The CDR3 spans 16 residues. DNA for the CDR3: TGCGCCAGCAGCTTGGGGCGGAGACTCTCCTACAATGAGCAGTTCTTC. As protein: CASSLGRRLSYNEQFF.

This clone has more than one count but fewer than ten. This chain connects TRBV28 to TRBJ1-4; weak D call: TRBD1 (5 bases). Trimming pared 2 bases from V and 7 bases from J, leaving 11 bases between. The V gene's germline CDR1 is MDHEN and CDR2 SYDVKM. This CDR3 is 14 amino acids long. The CDR3 sequence: CASSLQGGREKLFF. The CDR3 DNA reads TGTGCCAGCAGTTTACAGGGAGGGCGTGAAAAACTGTTTTTT. Full variable domain (missing parts from reference TRBV28 and TRBJ1-4): DVKVTQSSRYLVKRTGEKVFLECVQDMDHENMFWYRQDPGLGLRLIYFSYDVKMKEKGDIPEGYSVSREKKERFSLILESASTNQTSMYLCASSLQGGREKLFFGSGTQLSVL.

V gene TRBV18 combines with J gene TRBJ2-1, with TRBD2 matching 10 bases. Trimming removed 0 bases from V and 8 bases from J; junction bases left unmatched: 4. CDR1 and CDR2 from the germline V gene are KGHSH and LQKENI. The CDR3 length is 15 residues. The CDR3 is CASSPPLAGADEQFF. The CDR3, as DNA: TGTGCCAGCTCACCACCCCTAGCGGGAGCGGATGAGCAGTTCTTC. The whole variable domain, remainder taken from reference TRBV18 and TRBJ2-1, is NAGVMQNPRHLVRRRGQEARLRCSPMKGHSHVYWYRQLPEEGLKFMVYLQKENIIDESGMPKERFSAEFPKEGPSILRIQQVVRGDSAAYFCASSPPLAGADEQFFGPGTRLTVL.

The chain combines TRBV10-3 with TRBJ2-7, with 8 bases matching TRBD1. Trimming cost V 8 bases and J 6 bases; bases outside gene matches: 3. This CDR3 contains 11 residues. The germline V gene encodes CDR1 ENHRY and CDR2 SYGVKD. The CDR3 loop is CAIGQGFEQYF. CDR3 DNA sequence: TGTGCCATCGGACAGGGATTCGAGCAGTACTTC.

The rearrangement links TRBV5-1 to TRBJ1-1, with D hard to call. Trimming pared 0 bases from V and 3 bases from J, leaving 12 bases between. CDR3 length: 15 amino acids. Germline CDR1 is SGHRS and CDR2 is YFSETQ. CDR3 nucleotide sequence: TGCGCCAGCAGCTTGGACGGGGATTGGTACACTGAAGCTTTCTTT. The encoded protein is CASSLDGDWYTEAFF.

In its sample, this clone was seen a few times. The V call is TRBV6-5, the J call TRBJ2-7; 7 bases agree with TRBD1. The ends lost 5 bases at V and 5 bases at J; junction bases unmatched: 3. The germline CDR1 and CDR2 sequences are MNHEY and SVGAGI. The CDR3 covers 12 residues. DNA of the CDR3: TGTGCCAGCAGTAACAGGGGCCACGAGCAGTACTTC. Its protein product is CASSNRGHEQYF.

This rearrangement joins TRBV28 to TRBJ2-1, with D unclear. CDR3 length equals 14 residues. CDR1 is MDHEN, CDR2 SYDVKM, per germline. V was pared by 6 bases and J by 0 bases, with 9 bases between. CDR3 bases: TGTGCCAGCAGCCGTTCTAGCTCCTACAATGAGCAGTTCTTC. Protein: CASSRSSSYNEQFF.

V usage is TRBV6-6 and J usage is TRBJ1-2, with D possibly TRBD1 on 6 matching bases. Germline V gene sequence: CDR1 MNHNY, CDR2 SVGAGI (reference sequence). Trimming took 7 bases from V and 3 from J, leaving 12 bases between them. The CDR3 runs to 13 residues. CDR3 in amino acids: CASTTGWDYGYTF. The CDR3, as DNA: TGTGCCAGCACAACAGGGTGGGACTATGGCTACACCTTC.

This chain joins TRBV11-3 and TRBJ2-2, with 9 bases identical to TRBD1. The CDR3 is 16 amino acids. CDR1 SGHNT and CDR2 YENEEA come from the germline V gene. V lost 5 bases, J lost 5 bases, and 9 bases stayed unmatched. In DNA, the CDR3 is TGTGCCAGCAGCCCCTTTACAGGGGGCCGGACCGGGGAGCTGTTTTTT. Its translation: CASSPFTGGRTGELFF.

This chain uses TRBV9 with TRBJ2-1; TRBD1 might be the D (5 bases). Deletions cut 0 bases from V and 6 bases from J, with 16 bases between. Germline values: CDR1 SGDLS, CDR2 YYNGEE. The length of the CDR3 is 16 residues. The CDR3 here is CASSVGGATRGNEQFF. CDR3 DNA sequence: TGTGCCAGCAGCGTAGGTGGTGCTACAAGGGGCAATGAGCAGTTCTTC.

This chain joins TRBV9 and TRBJ2-6; no definite D call. The CDR3 has 15 residues. The V end lost 3 bases, the J end lost 1 base, and 8 bases lay between the germline ends. Germline assignment: CDR1 SGDLS and CDR2 YYNGEE. In DNA, the CDR3 is TGTGCCAGCAGCGCTTACACGTCTGGGGCCAACGTCCTGACTTTC. Translating it yields CASSAYTSGANVLTF.

In its sample, this clone was seen once. The chain recombines TRBV18 with TRBJ1-1, with D perhaps TRBD1 (6 bases). From germline, CDR1 is KGHSH and CDR2 LQKENI. The CDR3 covers 13 residues. V lost 6 bases, J lost 5 bases, and 13 bases lay in between. The CDR3 DNA sequence: TGTGCCAGCTCCCCCGGACAGAGGACTGAAGCTTTCTTT. Translation: CASSPGQRTEAFF.

The rearrangement joins TRBV7-9 to TRBJ2-5, with 8 bases fitting TRBD1. This CDR3 region has 14 residues. Germline V gene data show CDR1 as SEHNR and CDR2 as FQNEAQ (reference sequence). Trimming at V came to 6 bases and at J to 2 bases, leaving 5 bases not matched to a gene. The CDR3 sequence: CASSEDRVQETQYF. DNA for the CDR3: TGTGCCAGCAGTGAGGACAGGGTTCAAGAGACCCAGTACTTC. Based on the CDR3 plus reference TRBV7-9 and TRBJ2-5, the full variable domain is DTGVSQNPRHKITKRGQNVTFRCDPISEHNRLYWYRQTLGQGPEFLTYFQNEAQLEKSRLLSDRFSAERPKGSFSTLEIQRTEQGDSAMYLCASSEDRVQETQYFGPGTRLLVL.

Note on this clone: One end of the junction is discordant with germline, which a read error may explain. The V and J genes are TRBV28 and TRBJ2-7; 7 positions agree with TRBD1. CDR3 size: 13 residues. Germline V lookup: CDR1 MDHEN, CDR2 SYDVKM. The CDR3 sequence: CAGSSGQTYEQYF. The CDR3 region has the DNA TGTGCCGGCAGTTCGGGACAGACCTACGAGCAGTACTTC.

The chain joins TRBV12-2 to TRBJ2-7; the table assigns TRBD1, which was not confirmed against the DNA. TRBV12-2 is classified as a pseudogene. The CDR3 spans 16 residues. The CDR3 region is CASRLDDRTPSYEQYF. The CDR3 DNA is TGTGCAAGTCGCTTAGACGACAGGACCCCCTCCTACGAGCAGTACTTC.

The chain couples TRBV9 to TRBJ2-7; 9 nucleotides line up with TRBD1. This CDR3 region has 16 residues. CDR1 is SGDLS and CDR2 is YYNGEE in the germline V gene. The V segment lost 0 bases and the J segment 3 bases; nucleotides outside the gene matches: 7. CDR3 loop: CASSVGGQGKGYEQYF. CDR3 nucleotides: TGTGCCAGCAGCGTAGGGGGACAGGGTAAAGGCTACGAGCAGTACTTC.

The chain recombines TRBV9 with TRBJ2-7; possible D gene TRBD1, 5 bases. This CDR3 contains 15 residues. V lost 0 bases and J lost 5, with 15 bases in between. Germline V CDR1 and CDR2: SGDLS, YYNGEE. In nucleotides, the CDR3 is TGTGCCAGCAGCGTAGAAGGACAAACGAGGAACGAGCAGTACTTC. It codes for CASSVEGQTRNEQYF.

As regards this clone: An end of the junction differs from the germline gene, which may be a read error. Different DNA sequences within this sample yield the same CDR3. V and J are TRBV4-2 and TRBJ2-6; 7 nucleotides agree with TRBD2. CDR1 is LGHNA, CDR2 YNFKEQ, per germline. The CDR3 is 17 amino acids. As DNA, the CDR3 is TGTGCCAGCAGTCAAGCGGGGACTATCTCTGGGGCCAACGTCCTGACTTTC. The encoded protein is CASSQAGTISGANVLTF.

The CDR3 sequence: CASSRGYGTGDNSPLHF. The CDR3 bases are TGCGCCAGCAGCAGGGGATACGGGACAGGGGATAATTCACCCCTCCACTTT. V usage is TRBV5-1 and J usage is TRBJ1-6; 10 bases are shared with TRBD1. This CDR3 spans 17 amino acids. Germline values: CDR1 SGHRS, CDR2 YFSETQ. V was pared by 4 bases and J by 5 bases, with 9 bases of the junction left unmatched.

The chain uses TRBV29-1 and TRBJ2-1; 8 positions agree with TRBD1. Germline CDR1 reads SQVTM; CDR2 reads ANQGSEA. This CDR3 has 11 amino acids. The J segment lost 8 bases and the V segment lost 6 bases, leaving 3 bases of the junction unmatched. Here the CDR3 reads CSVWTGYEQFF. The CDR3, as DNA: TGCAGCGTCTGGACAGGGTATGAGCAGTTCTTC.

The chain has TRBV19 and TRBJ1-5; 9 nucleotides align to TRBD1. J lost 0 bases, V lost 5 bases, and 5 bases had no gene match. Per germline, CDR1 LNHDA and CDR2 SQIVND (reference sequence). The CDR3 loop spans 16 amino acids. The CDR3 coding sequence is TGTGCCAGTAGTGGAACAGGGGGCACTAGCAATCAGCCCCAGCATTTT. It codes for CASSGTGGTSNQPQHF.

This clone was picked up a small number of times. This sequence joins TRBV6-6 and TRBJ2-1, with TRBD2 matching 11 bases. In germline, CDR1 is MNHNY, CDR2 SVGAGI (reference sequence). The CDR3 runs to 15 residues. Germline trimming cut 6 bases from V and 8 bases from J; bases unmatched to any gene: 9. As DNA, the CDR3 is TGTGCCAGCAGAAATGTAGCGGGAGGGCCACATGAGCAGTTCTTC. The encoded protein is CASRNVAGGPHEQFF.

The genes are TRBV18 and TRBJ1-4; D unresolved. Between the trimmed V and J ends, which lost 4 bases and 5 bases, there was a span of 17 bases. The CDR3 has 16 residues. CDR1 and CDR2 (germline): KGHSH, LQKENI. CDR3 region: CASSQGRGGTNEKLFF. CDR3 coding DNA: TGTGCCAGCTCACAGGGTCGAGGAGGAACCAATGAAAAACTGTTTTTT. The whole variable domain, remainder taken from reference TRBV18 and TRBJ1-4, is NAGVMQNPRHLVRRRGQEARLRCSPMKGHSHVYWYRQLPEEGLKFMVYLQKENIIDESGMPKERFSAEFPKEGPSILRIQQVVRGDSAAYFCASSQGRGGTNEKLFFGSGTQLSVL.

This clone has a single count. The chain recombines TRBV9 with TRBJ2-3; 8 positions match TRBD2. Germline CDR1 reads SGDLS; CDR2 reads YYNGEE. With V trimmed by 4 bases and J by 4 bases, 17 bases remained unmatched. The CDR3 covers 18 residues. As DNA, the CDR3 is TGTGCCAGCAGCCCCCGATCGATAAGCGGGAGTTTCCCAGATACGCAGTATTTT. Amino acid sequence: CASSPRSISGSFPDTQYF. The variable domain in full, completed from reference TRBV9 and TRBJ2-3, reads DSGVTQTPKHLITATGQRVTLRCSPRSGDLSVYWYQQSLDQGLQFLIQYYNGEERAKGNILERFSAQQFPDLHSELNLSSLELGDSALYFCASSPRSISGSFPDTQYFGPGTRLTVL.

V gene TRBV19 combines with J gene TRBJ2-1; tentatively, D is TRBD1 (6 bases). CDR1 and CDR2 from the germline V gene are LNHDA and SQIVND (reference sequence). CDR3 length: 13 amino acids. Deletions cut 3 bases from V and 12 bases from J, with 15 bases between. CDR3 region: CASSMGASSLQFF. CDR3 nucleotide sequence: TGTGCCAGTAGTATGGGGGCGTCTAGCCTGCAGTTCTTC.

This chain links TRBV28 with TRBJ2-2, with a tentative D call TRBD1 (6 bases). The CDR3 has 14 amino acids. Trimming left V 8 bases short and J 1 base short, with 11 bases between. Per the germline V gene, CDR1 is MDHEN and CDR2 is SYDVKM. CDR3 nucleotides: TGTGCCAGCTGCCCGGGACAGAACACCGGGGAGCTGTTTTTT. It is translated as CASCPGQNTGELFF.

Remarks on this clone: One end of the junction fails to match germline, which may point to a read error. This chain links TRBV7-7 with TRBJ2-3, with D maybe TRBD2 (6 bases). The CDR3 sequence is 15 residues long. Germline V gene sequence: CDR1 SSHAT, CDR2 FNYEAQ (reference sequence). The CDR3 loop reads CASSRRWGGTDTQYF. As DNA, the CDR3 is TGTGCTAGCAGCCGACGTTGGGGAGGTACAGATACGCAGTATTTT.

For the CDR3, the DNA is TGTGCCAGCACCCTCGGACAGGGGGCCTATGGCTACACCTTC. Translation gives CASTLGQGAYGYTF. The chain uses TRBV28 and TRBJ1-2; the match to TRBD1 covers 11 bases. The CDR3 has 14 residues. The V segment lost 7 bases and the J segment 4 bases; nucleotides outside the gene matches: 5. Germline V gene sequence: CDR1 MDHEN, CDR2 SYDVKM.

This chain uses TRBV7-9 with TRBJ2-3; 7 bases fit TRBD2. CDR1 SEHNR and CDR2 FQNEAQ come from the germline V gene (reference sequence). The CDR3 is 14 amino acids. After removal of 5 bases from V and 2 bases from J, the junction contained 4 bases not matched to a gene. CDR3 nucleotides: TGTGCCAGCAGCCCCGGGGACTACACAGATACGCAGTATTTT. Translating gives CASSPGDYTDTQYF. The variable domain in full, completed from reference TRBV7-9 and TRBJ2-3, reads DTGVSQNPRHKITKRGQNVTFRCDPISEHNRLYWYRQTLGQGPEFLTYFQNEAQLEKSRLLSDRFSAERPKGSFSTLEIQRTEQGDSAMYLCASSPGDYTDTQYFGPGTRLTVL.

This chain links TRBV7-9 with TRBJ2-5; 10 nucleotides match TRBD2. This CDR3 spans 15 amino acids. The J segment lost 3 bases and the V segment lost 3 bases, leaving 4 bases of the junction unmatched. Germline V lookup: CDR1 SEHNR, CDR2 FQNEAQ (reference sequence). This chain's CDR3 is CASSLWLAGEETQYF. The CDR3 coding sequence is TGTGCCAGCAGCTTGTGGCTAGCGGGGGAAGAGACCCAGTACTTC. Full variable domain (remainder filled in from reference TRBV7-9 and TRBJ2-5): DTGVSQNPRHKITKRGQNVTFRCDPISEHNRLYWYRQTLGQGPEFLTYFQNEAQLEKSRLLSDRFSAERPKGSFSTLEIQRTEQGDSAMYLCASSLWLAGEETQYFGPGTRLLVL.

The chain joins TRBV27 to TRBJ1-2, with 11 bases aligning to TRBD1. The CDR3 spans 18 residues. Unmatched junction bases numbered 10, after V lost 4 bases and J lost 0 bases. Germline V gene data show CDR1 as MNHEY and CDR2 as SMNVEV (reference sequence). In DNA form, the CDR3 reads TGTGCCAGCAGTTACAGATCCGGGACAGGGGGATCTAACTATGGCTACACCTTC. Translation: CASSYRSGTGGSNYGYTF.